This entry lists 28 T cell receptor beta chains sequenced from one sample in a study of blood T cell repertoires in COVID-19. The assay was immunoSEQ multiplex PCR, and TCRdb's table has in-frame clones only and misses some. The sample has 140,000 or so clones, more than 75% seen once. Specimen: peripheral blood. The receptors derive from a woman aged 45-65 years with active or convalescent COVID-19.

The rearrangement joins TRBV27 to TRBJ1-2; the match to TRBD1 covers 8 bases. The V gene end was trimmed by 6 bases and the J gene end by 4 bases; junction bases not matched to a gene: 16. CDR1 and CDR2 from the germline V gene are MNHEY and SMNVEV (reference sequence). The CDR3 totals 17 residues. The CDR3 DNA reads TGTGCCAGCAGCCCTGGGGCAGGGGGCCCGAATTCCTATGGCTACACCTTC. The encoded protein is CASSPGAGGPNSYGYTF.

DNA of the CDR3: TGTGCCAGTAGTACCCTACAGGGGGCGGACTATGGCTACACCTTC. Encoded protein: CASSTLQGADYGYTF. This chain joins TRBV19 and TRBJ1-2, with 9 bases fitting TRBD1. The ends lost 4 bases at V and 3 bases at J; junction bases unmatched: 6. The V gene's germline CDR1 is LNHDA and CDR2 SQIVND (reference sequence). CDR3 size: 15 residues.

V usage is TRBV4-2 and J usage is TRBJ2-3; tentative D call: TRBD2 (6 bases). Germline CDR1 reads LGHNA; CDR2 reads YNFKEQ. V lost 0 bases to trimming and J lost 4 bases, with 20 bases between them. The CDR3 totals 18 residues. CDR3 loop: CASSQELRVSGLPDTQYF. The CDR3 nucleotides read TGTGCCAGCAGCCAAGAGCTACGGGTGTCGGGACTCCCAGATACGCAGTATTTT.

The chain is built from TRBV2 and TRBJ1-6; 9 bases map to TRBD1. Germline V gene data show CDR1 as SNHLY and CDR2 as FYNNEI. After removal of 6 bases from V and 6 bases from J, the junction contained 3 bases not matched to a gene. The CDR3 consists of 14 residues. The CDR3 region has the DNA TGTGCCAGCAGAGGACAGGGGCTTAATTCACCCCTCCACTTT. It specifies CASRGQGLNSPLHF.

The V gene is TRBV11-2, the J gene TRBJ2-5; 10 nucleotides align to TRBD2. The CDR3 covers 14 residues. Germline V gene lookup returns CDR1 SGHAT and CDR2 FQNNGV. J gave up 3 bases and V 4 bases, and 2 bases lay outside the gene matches. DNA of the CDR3: TGTGCCAGCAGCTCCGGACTAGCGGAAGAGACCCAGTACTTC. The encoded protein is CASSSGLAEETQYF.

The chain uses TRBV5-4 and TRBJ2-4; 8 bases are shared with TRBD2. The trim removed 0 bases at V and 3 bases at J, leaving 11 bases unmatched. CDR3 length: 18 amino acids. Looked up from germline, CDR1 is SGHNT and CDR2 is YYREEE (reference sequence). This CDR3 reads CASSLDGGGWLGKNIQYF. CDR3 bases: TGTGCCAGCAGCTTGGATGGCGGGGGGTGGTTGGGCAAAAACATTCAGTACTTC.

This clone occurred once. This chain connects TRBV7-2 to TRBJ2-7, with TRBD2 as a possible D gene (6 bases). The CDR3 is 15 amino acids. Germline V CDR1 and CDR2: SGHTA, FQGNSA. Trimming left V 1 base short and J 0 bases short, with 10 bases between. The CDR3 protein is CASSLGRSGSYEQYF. The CDR3 DNA follows: TGTGCCAGCAGCTTAGGGCGTAGCGGCTCCTACGAGCAGTACTTC.

The rearrangement uses TRBV19 and TRBJ2-1; TRBD2 matches 7 bases. Germline V gene data show CDR1 as LNHDA and CDR2 as SQIVND (reference sequence). The CDR3 extends over 15 amino acids. V lost 6 bases, J lost 0 bases, and 5 bases stayed unmatched. The CDR3 DNA reads TGTGCCAGTAGCACTAGCGAGAGCTCCTACAATGAGCAGTTCTTC. It specifies CASSTSESSYNEQFF.

The chain carries TRBV19 and TRBJ1-5, with 9 bases lining up with TRBD1. The J segment lost 3 bases and the V segment lost 2 bases, leaving 20 bases of the junction unmatched. CDR3 size: 21 residues. Germline V gives CDR1 LNHDA, CDR2 SQIVND (reference sequence). CDR3 residues: CASSIILHRTGVIVVNQPQHF. The CDR3 nucleotides read TGTGCCAGTAGTATAATCTTGCACAGGACAGGGGTAATCGTAGTCAATCAGCCCCAGCATTTT.

The chain has TRBV18 and TRBJ2-7; 9 nucleotides line up with TRBD1. The CDR3 has 13 residues. The germline V gene has CDR1 KGHSH and CDR2 LQKENI. With V trimmed by 7 bases and J by 7 bases, 8 bases remained unmatched. The CDR3 nucleotides read TGTGCCAGCTTCCCAATGACAGGGGGTGAGCAGTACTTC. Translated, it gives CASFPMTGGEQYF. Full variable domain (remainder filled in from reference TRBV18 and TRBJ2-7): NAGVMQNPRHLVRRRGQEARLRCSPMKGHSHVYWYRQLPEEGLKFMVYLQKENIIDESGMPKERFSAEFPKEGPSILRIQQVVRGDSAAYFCASFPMTGGEQYFGPGTRLTVT.

The J gene is TRBJ1-1, the V gene TRBV18; D is possibly TRBD1 (6 bases). The V end was cut by 3 bases, the J end by 3 bases, with 8 bases between. In germline, CDR1 is KGHSH, CDR2 LQKENI. The CDR3 spans 13 residues. CDR3 region: CASSPPGDTEAFF. The CDR3 DNA follows: TGTGCCAGCTCACCTCCAGGGGACACTGAAGCTTTCTTT.

The V call is TRBV4-1, the J call TRBJ1-1, with 8 bases fitting TRBD1. Germline V gene data show CDR1 as MGHRA and CDR2 as YSYEKL. This CDR3 has 14 residues. Unmatched junction bases numbered 4, after V lost 2 bases and J lost 5 bases. CDR3 nucleotide sequence: TGCGCCAGCAGCCAAATTCGACAGGGGACTGAAGCTTTCTTT. It encodes CASSQIRQGTEAFF.

This sequence joins TRBV30 and TRBJ1-5; possibly TRBD1 for D (5 bases). This CDR3 comprises 15 residues. V was clipped by 0 bases and J by 7 bases, with 16 bases between them. The V gene's germline CDR1 is GTSNPN and CDR2 SVGIG (reference sequence). CDR3 DNA: TGTGCCTGGAGTGTACGCCAGGGTGGGTGGCAGCCCCAGCATTTT. Its translation: CAWSVRQGGWQPQHF.

V usage is TRBV5-1 and J usage is TRBJ2-2; TRBD1 might be the D (6 bases). The ends were cut back, 1 base at V and 4 bases at J, with 8 bases in the middle. Looked up from germline, CDR1 is SGHRS and CDR2 is YFSETQ. There are 14 residues in the CDR3. DNA for the CDR3: TGCGCCAGCAGCTTGTCCAGGGGCACCGGGGAGCTGTTTTTT. It codes for CASSLSRGTGELFF.

This sequence joins TRBV24-1 and TRBJ2-3, with 7 bases identical to TRBD2. V was pared by 2 bases and J by 1 base, with 5 bases of the junction left unmatched. Looked up from germline, CDR1 is KGHDR and CDR2 is SFDVKD. The CDR3 is 16 amino acids. DNA for the CDR3: TGTGCCACCAGTGATTCCGGAAGCGGGGGCACAGATACGCAGTATTTT. Protein product: CATSDSGSGGTDTQYF.

This chain uses TRBV7-6 with TRBJ1-1; a possible D gene is TRBD1 (5 bases). The V end was cut by 0 bases, the J end by 0 bases, with 8 bases between. This CDR3 is built from 15 residues. Germline V CDR1 and CDR2: SGHVS, FNYEAQ. In DNA form, the CDR3 reads TGTGCCAGCAGCTTAGCGCAGGGAATGAACACTGAAGCTTTCTTT. Its translation: CASSLAQGMNTEAFF.

The chain joins TRBV5-1 to TRBJ2-1, with D hard to call. This CDR3 comprises 13 residues. V was pared by 0 bases and J by 5 bases, with 6 bases between. Germline CDR1 SGHRS, CDR2 YFSETQ. Here the CDR3 reads CASSLDRNNEQFF. Written as DNA, the CDR3 is TGCGCCAGCAGCTTGGACAGAAACAATGAGCAGTTCTTC.

This chain connects TRBV28 to TRBJ2-5, with 8 nucleotides matching TRBD2. The CDR3 sequence is 16 residues long. Germline V CDR1 and CDR2: MDHEN, SYDVKM. With V trimmed by 6 bases and J by 0 bases, 9 bases remained unmatched. Written as DNA, the CDR3 is TGTGCCAGCAGGGCTAGCGGGCCCCGGTACCAAGAGACCCAGTACTTC. Protein product: CASRASGPRYQETQYF.

The CDR3 protein is CASSPGTRGEKLFF. The CDR3 DNA is TGTGCCAGCAGCCCCGGGACGCGGGGTGAAAAACTGTTTTTT. The J gene is TRBJ1-4, the V gene TRBV6-5; D is perhaps TRBD1 (5 bases). CDR1 MNHEY and CDR2 SVGAGI come from the germline V gene. V lost 6 bases and J lost 7, with 15 bases in between. The CDR3 covers 14 residues.

The V gene is TRBV27, the J gene TRBJ1-3; the D is unclear. The V and J ends lost 0 bases and 1 base respectively, with 10 bases between them. The CDR3 sequence is 16 residues long. Germline V lookup: CDR1 MNHEY, CDR2 SMNVEV (reference sequence). CDR3 sequence reads: CASSLSIPRSGNTIYF. In DNA form, the CDR3 reads TGTGCCAGCAGTTTATCGATTCCCAGGTCTGGAAACACCATATATTTT.

The chain is built from TRBV5-6 and TRBJ2-2; 8 bases align to TRBD1. The CDR3 contains 15 residues. Trimming cost V 1 base and J 5 bases; bases outside gene matches: 4. The germline V gene encodes CDR1 SGHDT and CDR2 YYEEEE. The DNA for the CDR3 is TGTGCCAGCAGCTTGCGGACAGGGCTAACCGGGGAGCTGTTTTTT. Amino acid sequence: CASSLRTGLTGELFF.

The V call is TRBV13, the J call TRBJ2-1; 10 bases fit TRBD2. The CDR3 extends over 15 amino acids. V lost 4 bases to trimming and J lost 7 bases; unmatched junction nucleotides: 7. CDR1 PRHDT and CDR2 FYEKMQ come from the germline V gene (reference sequence). In nucleotides, the CDR3 is TGTGCCAGCAGCTATAGCGGGGGGTTAGGAAATGAGCAGTTCTTC. It translates to CASSYSGGLGNEQFF.

The rearrangement joins TRBV5-1 to TRBJ1-1; 9 bases line up with TRBD1. The CDR3 contains 14 residues. CDR1 and CDR2 from the germline V gene are SGHRS and YFSETQ. Losses at the gene ends were 4 bases for V and 4 bases for J; bases not matched to a gene: 5. DNA of the CDR3: TGCGCCAGCAGCAGAGGACAGGGGATCACTGAAGCTTTCTTT. Translating gives CASSRGQGITEAFF.

This chain links TRBV3-1 (or the pseudogene TRBV3-2) with TRBJ1-2, with TRBD1 matching over 12 bases. The V gene end was trimmed by 0 bases and the J gene end by 7 bases; junction bases not matched to a gene: 0. Looked up from germline, CDR1 is LGHDT and CDR2 is YNNKEL (reference sequence). The CDR3 has 14 residues. The CDR3 is CASSQEGQGAGYTF. The CDR3 region has the DNA TGTGCCAGCAGCCAAGAGGGACAGGGGGCTGGCTACACCTTC.

The gene calls are TRBV27 and TRBJ1-5; weak D call: TRBD1 (6 bases). The germline V and J ends were trimmed by 2 bases and 1 base, with 9 bases remaining between them. From germline, CDR1 is MNHEY and CDR2 SMNVEV (reference sequence). The CDR3 has 15 residues. The DNA of the CDR3 is TGTGCCAGCAGTTTACGGCAGGGGAGCAATCAGCCCCAGCATTTT. Translating it yields CASSLRQGSNQPQHF.

The V gene is TRBV18, the J gene TRBJ2-6; no firm D call. The CDR3 totals 14 residues. CDR1 and CDR2 (germline): KGHSH, LQKENI. The V gene lost 3 bases and the J gene lost 4 bases, with 7 bases spanning the gap. CDR3 nucleotide sequence: TGTGCCAGCTCACCGGCCCCAGGGGCCAACGTCCTGACTTTC. Translation: CASSPAPGANVLTF.

The V gene is TRBV30, the J gene TRBJ2-7; 13 bases fit TRBD2. The CDR3 runs to 14 residues. The V and J ends lost 1 base and 7 bases, in that order; junction bases with no gene match: 4. From germline, CDR1 is GTSNPN and CDR2 SVGIG (reference sequence). CDR3 amino acids: CAWSARGLAGEQYF. The CDR3 region has the DNA TGTGCCTGGAGTGCCCGGGGACTAGCGGGGGAGCAGTACTTC.

V gene TRBV10-3 combines with J gene TRBJ2-5, with D hard to call. In germline, CDR1 is ENHRY, CDR2 SYGVKD. Trimming removed 0 bases from V and 5 bases from J, with 10 bases in between. The CDR3 spans 14 residues. The CDR3 region has the DNA TGTGCCATCAGTGAGTCGTGGGCCGCGGAGACCCAGTACTTC. It encodes CAISESWAAETQYF.